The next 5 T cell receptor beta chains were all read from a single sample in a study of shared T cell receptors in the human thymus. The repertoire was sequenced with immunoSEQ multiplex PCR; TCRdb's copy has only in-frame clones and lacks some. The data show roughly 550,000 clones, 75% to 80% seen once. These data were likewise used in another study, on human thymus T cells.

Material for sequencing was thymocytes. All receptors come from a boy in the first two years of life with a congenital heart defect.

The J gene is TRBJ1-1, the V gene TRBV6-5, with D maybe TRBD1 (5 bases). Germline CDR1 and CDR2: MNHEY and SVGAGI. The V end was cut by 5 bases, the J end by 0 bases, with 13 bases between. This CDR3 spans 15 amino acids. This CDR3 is CASSGGDVVNTEAFF. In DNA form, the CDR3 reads TGTGCCAGCAGTGGAGGGGATGTAGTGAACACTGAAGCTTTCTTT.

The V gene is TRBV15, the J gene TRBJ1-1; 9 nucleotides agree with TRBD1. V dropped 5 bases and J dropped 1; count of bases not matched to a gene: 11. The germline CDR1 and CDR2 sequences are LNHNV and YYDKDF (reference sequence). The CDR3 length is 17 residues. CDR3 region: CATSSRDRVSGNTEAFF. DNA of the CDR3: TGTGCCACCAGCTCCCGGGACAGGGTCTCTGGGAACACTGAAGCTTTCTTT.

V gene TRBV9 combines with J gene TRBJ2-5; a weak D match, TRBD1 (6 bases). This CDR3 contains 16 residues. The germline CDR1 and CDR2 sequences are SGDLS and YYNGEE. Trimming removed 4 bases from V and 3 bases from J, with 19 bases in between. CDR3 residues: CASSNGGCNSEETQYF. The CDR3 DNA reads TGTGCCAGCAGCAATGGGGGCTGCAACAGCGAAGAGACCCAGTACTTC. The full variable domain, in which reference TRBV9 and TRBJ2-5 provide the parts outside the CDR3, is DSGVTQTPKHLITATGQRVTLRCSPRSGDLSVYWYQQSLDQGLQFLIQYYNGEERAKGNILERFSAQQFPDLHSELNLSSLELGDSALYFCASSNGGCNSEETQYFGPGTRLLVL.

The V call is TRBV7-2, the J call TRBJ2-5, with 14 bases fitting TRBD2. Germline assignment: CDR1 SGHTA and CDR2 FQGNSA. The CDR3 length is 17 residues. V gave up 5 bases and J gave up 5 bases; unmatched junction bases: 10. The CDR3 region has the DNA TGTGCCAGCAGCCCCCGGACTAGCGGGAGGATGGGGGAGACCCAGTACTTC. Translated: CASSPRTSGRMGETQYF.

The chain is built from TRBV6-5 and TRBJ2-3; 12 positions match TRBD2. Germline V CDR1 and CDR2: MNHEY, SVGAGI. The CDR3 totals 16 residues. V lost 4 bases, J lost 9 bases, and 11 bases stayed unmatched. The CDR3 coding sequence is TGTGCCAGCAGTTCCGGACTAGCGGGGCTCCTCGAGACGCAGTATTTT. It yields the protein CASSSGLAGLLETQYF.